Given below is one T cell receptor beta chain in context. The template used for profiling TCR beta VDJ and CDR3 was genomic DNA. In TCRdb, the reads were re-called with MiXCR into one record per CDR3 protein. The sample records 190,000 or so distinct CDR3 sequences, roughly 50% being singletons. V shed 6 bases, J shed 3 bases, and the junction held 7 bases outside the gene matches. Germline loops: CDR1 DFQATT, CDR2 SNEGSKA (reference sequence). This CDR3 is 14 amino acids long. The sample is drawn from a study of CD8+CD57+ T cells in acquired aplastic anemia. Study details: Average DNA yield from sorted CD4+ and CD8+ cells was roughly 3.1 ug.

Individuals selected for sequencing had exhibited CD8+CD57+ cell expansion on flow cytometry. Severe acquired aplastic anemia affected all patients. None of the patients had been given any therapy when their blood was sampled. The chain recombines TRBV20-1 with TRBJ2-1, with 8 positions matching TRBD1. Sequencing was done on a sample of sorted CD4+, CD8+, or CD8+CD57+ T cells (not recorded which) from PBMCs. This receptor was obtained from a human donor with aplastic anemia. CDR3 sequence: CSARHTGGYNEQFF. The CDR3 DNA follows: TGCAGTGCAAGACACACAGGGGGCTACAATGAGCAGTTCTTC.